This T cell receptor beta chain was profiled in a study of human T cells and chemical hapten exposure. Findings and limits, study-wide: Patch test score was positively correlated with the counts of PT1 expanded TCRs.

The CDR3 spans 14 residues. Trimming left V 6 bases short and J 4 bases short, with 12 bases between. Ten or more counts support this clonotype. Its matching antigen is unknown. In TCRdb, the RACE reads were re-called with MiXCR into one record per CDR3 protein. The sample has approximately 400,000 distinct CDR3 sequences, 5.1% seen once. Time point described: pre-sensitization, week 0. Regarding treatment: therapeutic diphenylcyclopropenone sensitization with weekly scalp DPC. The sequencing used whole blood, collected in connection with sensitization to the hapten diphenylcyclopropenone (DPC). V is TRBV12-3 or TRBV12-4 and J is TRBJ2-2; TRBD1 might be the D (5 bases). This clonotype originated in a woman aged 45-65 years with alopecia areata. Some clones in this sample may be carry-over from other donors' samples. The CDR3 coding sequence is TGTGCCAGCAGGCAGGGCGAGGCCACCGGGGAGCTGTTTTTT. Residues: CASRQGEATGELFF.